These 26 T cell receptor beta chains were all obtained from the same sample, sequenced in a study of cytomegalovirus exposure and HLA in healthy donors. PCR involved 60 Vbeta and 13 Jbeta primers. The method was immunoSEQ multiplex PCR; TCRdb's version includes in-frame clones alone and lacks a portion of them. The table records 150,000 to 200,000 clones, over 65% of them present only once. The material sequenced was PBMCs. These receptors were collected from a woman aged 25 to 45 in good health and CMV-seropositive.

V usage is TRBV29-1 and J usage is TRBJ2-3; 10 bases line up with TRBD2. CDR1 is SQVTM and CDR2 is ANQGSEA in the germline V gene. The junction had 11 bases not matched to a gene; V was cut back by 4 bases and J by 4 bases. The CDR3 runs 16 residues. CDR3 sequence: CSVVKGLAGASDTQYF. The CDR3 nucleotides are TGCAGCGTTGTAAAAGGCCTAGCGGGAGCCTCAGATACGCAGTATTTT.

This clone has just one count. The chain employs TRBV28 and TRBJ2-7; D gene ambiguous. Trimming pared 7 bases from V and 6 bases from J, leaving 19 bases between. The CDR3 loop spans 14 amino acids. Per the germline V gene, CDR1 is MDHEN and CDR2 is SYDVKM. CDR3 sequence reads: CASKSEWKGGEQYF. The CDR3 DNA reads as TGTGCCAGCAAGAGTGAGTGGAAAGGCGGCGAGCAGTACTTC.

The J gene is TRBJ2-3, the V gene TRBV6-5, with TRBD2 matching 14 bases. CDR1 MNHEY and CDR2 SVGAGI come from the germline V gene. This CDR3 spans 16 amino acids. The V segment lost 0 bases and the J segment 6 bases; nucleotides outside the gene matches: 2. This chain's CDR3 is CASSYSTSGRADTQYF. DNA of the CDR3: TGTGCCAGCAGTTACTCGACTAGCGGGAGGGCCGATACGCAGTATTTT.

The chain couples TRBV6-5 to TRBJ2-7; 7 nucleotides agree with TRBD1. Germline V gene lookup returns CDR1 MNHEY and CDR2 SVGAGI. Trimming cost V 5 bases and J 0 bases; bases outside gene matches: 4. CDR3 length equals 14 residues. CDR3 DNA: TGTGCCAGCAGTGAGGACAGGCCCTCCTACGAGCAGTACTTC. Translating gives CASSEDRPSYEQYF.

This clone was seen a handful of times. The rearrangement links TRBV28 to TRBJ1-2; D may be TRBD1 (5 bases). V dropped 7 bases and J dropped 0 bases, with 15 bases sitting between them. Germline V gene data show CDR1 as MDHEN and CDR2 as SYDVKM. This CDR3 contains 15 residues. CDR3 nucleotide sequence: TGTGCCAGCACCTCGGGAGGGGATGCTAACTATGGCTACACCTTC. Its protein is CASTSGGDANYGYTF.

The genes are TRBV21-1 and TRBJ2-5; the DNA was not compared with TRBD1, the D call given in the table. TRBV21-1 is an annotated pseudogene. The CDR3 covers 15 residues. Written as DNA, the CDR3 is TGTGCCAGCAGCCTGGGACAGGGGCCGCAAGAGACCCAGTACTTC. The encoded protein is CASSLGQGPQETQYF.

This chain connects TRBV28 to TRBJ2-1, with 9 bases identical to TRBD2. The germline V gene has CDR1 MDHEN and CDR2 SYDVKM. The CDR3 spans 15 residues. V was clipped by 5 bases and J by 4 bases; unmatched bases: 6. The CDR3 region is CASSPLAGAYNEQFF. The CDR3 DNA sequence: TGTGCCAGCAGTCCGTTAGCGGGAGCTTACAATGAGCAGTTCTTC.

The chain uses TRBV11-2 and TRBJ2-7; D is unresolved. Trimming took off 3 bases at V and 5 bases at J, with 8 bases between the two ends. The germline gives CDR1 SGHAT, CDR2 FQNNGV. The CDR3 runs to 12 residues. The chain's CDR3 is CASSFLSDEQYF. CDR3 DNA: TGTGCCAGCAGCTTTCTTTCTGACGAGCAGTACTTC.

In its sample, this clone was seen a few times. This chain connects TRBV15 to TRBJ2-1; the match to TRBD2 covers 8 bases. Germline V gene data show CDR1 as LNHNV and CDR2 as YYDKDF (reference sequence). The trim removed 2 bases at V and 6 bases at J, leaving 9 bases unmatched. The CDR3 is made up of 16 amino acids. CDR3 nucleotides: TGTGCCACCAGCAGACTTCCTAGTAGCGGGATCAATGAGCAGTTCTTC. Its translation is CATSRLPSSGINEQFF.

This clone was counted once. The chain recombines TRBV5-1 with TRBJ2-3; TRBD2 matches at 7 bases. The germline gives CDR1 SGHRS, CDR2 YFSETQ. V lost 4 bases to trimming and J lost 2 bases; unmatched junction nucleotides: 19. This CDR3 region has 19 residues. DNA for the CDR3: TGCGCCAGCAGCCCCGTTCCGGTTCTAGAAGCGGGGTCCACAGATACGCAGTATTTT. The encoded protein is CASSPVPVLEAGSTDTQYF.

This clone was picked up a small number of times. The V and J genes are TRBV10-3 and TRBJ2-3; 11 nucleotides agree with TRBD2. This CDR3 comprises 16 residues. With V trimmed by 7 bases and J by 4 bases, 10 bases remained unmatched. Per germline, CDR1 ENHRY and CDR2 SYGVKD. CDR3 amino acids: CAITKTLAGEADTQYF. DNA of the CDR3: TGTGCCATCACCAAAACACTAGCGGGAGAGGCAGATACGCAGTATTTT.

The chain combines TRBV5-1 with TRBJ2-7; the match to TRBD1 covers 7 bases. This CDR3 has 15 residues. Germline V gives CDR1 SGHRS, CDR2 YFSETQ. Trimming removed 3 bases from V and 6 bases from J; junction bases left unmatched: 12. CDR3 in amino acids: CASSWTGRGGPEQYF. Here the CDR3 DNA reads TGCGCCAGCAGCTGGACAGGCCGTGGAGGCCCCGAGCAGTACTTC.

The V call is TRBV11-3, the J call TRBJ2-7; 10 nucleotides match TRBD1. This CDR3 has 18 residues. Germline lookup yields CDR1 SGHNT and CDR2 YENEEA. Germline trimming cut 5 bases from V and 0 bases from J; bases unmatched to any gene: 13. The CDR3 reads CASSPRQGARRDSYEQYF. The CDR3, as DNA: TGTGCCAGCAGCCCCAGACAGGGGGCAAGGCGGGACTCCTACGAGCAGTACTTC.

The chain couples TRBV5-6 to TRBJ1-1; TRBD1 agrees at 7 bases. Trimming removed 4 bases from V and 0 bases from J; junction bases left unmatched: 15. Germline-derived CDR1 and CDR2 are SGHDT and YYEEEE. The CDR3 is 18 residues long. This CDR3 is CASSNKPRWDSLNTEAFF. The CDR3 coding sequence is TGTGCCAGCAGCAACAAACCCCGCTGGGACAGCTTGAACACTGAAGCTTTCTTT. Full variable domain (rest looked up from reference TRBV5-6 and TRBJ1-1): DAGVTQSPTHLIKTRGQQVTLRCSPKSGHDTVSWYQQALGQGPQFIFQYYEEEERQRGNFPDRFSGHQFPNYSSELNVNALLLGDSALYLCASSNKPRWDSLNTEAFFGQGTRLTVV.

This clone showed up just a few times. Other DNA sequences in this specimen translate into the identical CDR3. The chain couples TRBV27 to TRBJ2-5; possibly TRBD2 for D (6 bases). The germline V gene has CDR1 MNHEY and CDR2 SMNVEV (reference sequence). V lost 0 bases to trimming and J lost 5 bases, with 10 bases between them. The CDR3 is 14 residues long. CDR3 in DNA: TGTGCCAGCAGTTTATCCCGGGGGAGGGAGACCCAGTACTTC. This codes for CASSLSRGRETQYF.

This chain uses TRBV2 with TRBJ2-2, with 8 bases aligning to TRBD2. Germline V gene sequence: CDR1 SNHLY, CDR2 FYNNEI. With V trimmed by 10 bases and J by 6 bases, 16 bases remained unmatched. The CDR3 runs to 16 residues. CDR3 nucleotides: TGTGCCACCCAGACTAGCGCCCACCTCGAGCCCGGGGAGCTGTTTTTT. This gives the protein CATQTSAHLEPGELFF.

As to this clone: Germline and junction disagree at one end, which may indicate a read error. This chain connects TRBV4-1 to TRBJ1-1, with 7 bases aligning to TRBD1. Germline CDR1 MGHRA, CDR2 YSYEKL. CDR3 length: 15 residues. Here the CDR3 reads CASRQATGLNTEAFF. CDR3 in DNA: TGCGCCAGCAGACAAGCGACAGGGTTGAACACTGAAGCTTTCTTT.

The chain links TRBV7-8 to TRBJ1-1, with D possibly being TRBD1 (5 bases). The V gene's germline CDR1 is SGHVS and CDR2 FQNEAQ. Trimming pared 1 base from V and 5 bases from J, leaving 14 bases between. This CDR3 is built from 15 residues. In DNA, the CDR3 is TGTGCCAGCAGCTTAGTTTCGGGGGGGTGGACTGAAGCTTTCTTT. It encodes CASSLVSGGWTEAFF.

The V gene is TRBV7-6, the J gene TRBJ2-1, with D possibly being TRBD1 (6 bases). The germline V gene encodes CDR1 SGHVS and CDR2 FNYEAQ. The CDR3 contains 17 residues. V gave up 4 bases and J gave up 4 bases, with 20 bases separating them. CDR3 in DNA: TGTGCCAGCAGCTCCGGGACACCTAACAGTTATTACAATGAGCAGTTCTTC. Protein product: CASSSGTPNSYYNEQFF.

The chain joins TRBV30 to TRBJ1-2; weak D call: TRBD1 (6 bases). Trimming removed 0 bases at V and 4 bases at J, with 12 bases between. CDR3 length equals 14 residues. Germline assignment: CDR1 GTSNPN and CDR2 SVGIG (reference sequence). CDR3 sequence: CAWSVKLGGYGYTF. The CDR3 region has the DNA TGTGCCTGGAGTGTAAAGCTAGGGGGCTATGGCTACACCTTC.

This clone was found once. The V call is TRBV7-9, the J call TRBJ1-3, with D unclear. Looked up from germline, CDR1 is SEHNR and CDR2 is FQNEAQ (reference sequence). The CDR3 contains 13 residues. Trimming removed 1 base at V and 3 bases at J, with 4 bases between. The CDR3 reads CASSLGVGNTIYF. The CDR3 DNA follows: TGTGCCAGCAGCTTAGGAGTTGGAAACACCATATATTTT.

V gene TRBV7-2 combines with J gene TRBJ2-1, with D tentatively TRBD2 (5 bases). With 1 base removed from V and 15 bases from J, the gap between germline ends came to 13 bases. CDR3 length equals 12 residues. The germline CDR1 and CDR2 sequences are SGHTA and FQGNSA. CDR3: CASSLDRGGWFF. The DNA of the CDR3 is TGTGCCAGCAGCTTAGACCGGGGTGGGTGGTTCTTC.

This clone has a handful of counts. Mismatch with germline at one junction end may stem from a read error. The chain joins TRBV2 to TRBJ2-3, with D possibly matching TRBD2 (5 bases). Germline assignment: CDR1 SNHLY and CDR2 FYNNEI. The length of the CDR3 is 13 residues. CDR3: CATSGLYTDTQYF. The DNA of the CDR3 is TGTGCCACCAGTGGACTGTACACAGATACGCAGTATTTT.

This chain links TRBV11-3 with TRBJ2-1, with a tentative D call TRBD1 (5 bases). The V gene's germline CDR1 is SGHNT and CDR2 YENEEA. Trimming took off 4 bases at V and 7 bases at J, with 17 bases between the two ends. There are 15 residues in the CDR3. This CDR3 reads CASSSPTKGRNEQFF. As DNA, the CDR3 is TGTGCCAGCAGCTCCCCCACTAAGGGGCGGAATGAGCAGTTCTTC.

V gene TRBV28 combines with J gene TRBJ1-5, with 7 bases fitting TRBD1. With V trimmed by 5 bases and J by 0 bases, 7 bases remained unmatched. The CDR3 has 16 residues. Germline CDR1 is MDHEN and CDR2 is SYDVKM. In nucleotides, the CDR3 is TGTGCCAGCAGTGCCCCCACAGGGGATAGCAATCAGCCCCAGCATTTT. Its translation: CASSAPTGDSNQPQHF.

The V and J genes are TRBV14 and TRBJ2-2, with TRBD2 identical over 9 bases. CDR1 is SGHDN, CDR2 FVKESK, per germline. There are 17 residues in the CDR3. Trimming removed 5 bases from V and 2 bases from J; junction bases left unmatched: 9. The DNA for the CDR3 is TGTGCCAGCAGCGAACTTAGCGGGGGTTTTAACACCGGGGAGCTGTTTTTT. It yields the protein CASSELSGGFNTGELFF.